In its sample, the clone carrying this T cell receptor (beta chain) was seen a few times. Its cognate antigen is unknown. This sample was included in a study of cytomegalovirus exposure and HLA in healthy donors. Use of 60 Vbeta and 13 Jbeta primers characterized the PCR. TCRdb's copy holds only in-frame clones and misses some; the assay was immunoSEQ multiplex PCR. The data show about 190,000 clones, roughly four fifths seen once. CDR1 and CDR2 from the germline V gene are SEHNR and FQNEAQ (reference sequence). The CDR3 sequence is 14 residues long. V lost 3 bases, J lost 1 base, and 9 bases lay in between. Study results and limitations: Several of the most significant clusters were apparently associated with common viral pathogens in a later analysis. Specificity for CMV antigens was confirmed in vitro for a few of the CMV-associated chains.

This clonotype was obtained from a woman aged 25 to 45 in good health and CMV-seropositive. This sequence joins TRBV7-9 and TRBJ2-5, with D possibly matching TRBD2 (6 bases). Input material: PBMCs. The DNA of the CDR3 is TGTGCCAGCAGCTTGGGGGAGGCCCAAGAGACCCAGTACTTC. Its translation: CASSLGEAQETQYF.